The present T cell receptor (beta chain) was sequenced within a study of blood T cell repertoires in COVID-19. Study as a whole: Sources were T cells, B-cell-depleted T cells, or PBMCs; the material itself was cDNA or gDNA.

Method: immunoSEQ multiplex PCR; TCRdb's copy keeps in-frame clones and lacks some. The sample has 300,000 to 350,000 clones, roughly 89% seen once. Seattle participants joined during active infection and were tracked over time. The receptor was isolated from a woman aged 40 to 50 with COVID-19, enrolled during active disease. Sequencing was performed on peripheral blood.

The CDR3 loop is CASSLELGLGSNEQFF. In DNA, the CDR3 is TGTGCCAGCAGCTTAGAGTTGGGACTAGGTAGCAATGAGCAGTTCTTC. The rearrangement uses TRBV7-2 and TRBJ2-1; 8 nucleotides match TRBD2. Germline assignment: CDR1 SGHTA and CDR2 FQGNSA. The CDR3 sequence is 16 residues long. The ends lost 1 base at V and 6 bases at J; junction bases unmatched: 8.